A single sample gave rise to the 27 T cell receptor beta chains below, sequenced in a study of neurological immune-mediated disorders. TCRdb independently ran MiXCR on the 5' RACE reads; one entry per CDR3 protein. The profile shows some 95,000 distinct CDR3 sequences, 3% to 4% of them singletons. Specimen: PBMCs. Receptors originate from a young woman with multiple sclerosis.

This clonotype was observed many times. Here the CDR3 reads CASSIDRTVFGYTF. CDR3 coding DNA: TGTGCCAGTAGTATTGATCGGACAGTTTTTGGCTACACCTTC. V usage is TRBV19 and J usage is TRBJ1-2, with a weak D call TRBD1 (6 bases). The germline V gene has CDR1 LNHDA and CDR2 SQIVND (reference sequence). The CDR3 is 14 residues long. Trimming pared 3 bases from V and 7 bases from J, leaving 15 bases between.

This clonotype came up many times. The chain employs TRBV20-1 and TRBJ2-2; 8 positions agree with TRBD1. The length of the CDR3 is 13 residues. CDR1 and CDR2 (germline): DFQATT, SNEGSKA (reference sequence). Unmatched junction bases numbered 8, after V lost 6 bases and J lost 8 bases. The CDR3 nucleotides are TGCAGTGCGCGGACAGGGTTTTCGGGGGAGCTGTTTTTT. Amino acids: CSARTGFSGELFF.

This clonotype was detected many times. This CDR3 reads CASSSRTGRVGGYTF. As DNA, the CDR3 is TGTGCCAGCAGCTCCCGGACAGGGAGGGTTGGTGGCTACACCTTC. V is TRBV7-2 and J is TRBJ1-2, with 8 nucleotides matching TRBD1. CDR3 length: 15 amino acids. Per germline, CDR1 SGHTA and CDR2 FQGNSA. The junction had 11 bases not matched to a gene; V was cut back by 4 bases and J by 7 bases. The whole variable domain, filled in from reference TRBV7-2 and TRBJ1-2, reads GAGVSQSPSNKVTEKGKDVELRCDPISGHTALYWYRQSLGQGLEFLIYFQGNSAPDKSGLPSDRFSAERTGGSVSTLTIQRTQQEDSAVYLCASSSRTGRVGGYTFGSGTRLTVV.

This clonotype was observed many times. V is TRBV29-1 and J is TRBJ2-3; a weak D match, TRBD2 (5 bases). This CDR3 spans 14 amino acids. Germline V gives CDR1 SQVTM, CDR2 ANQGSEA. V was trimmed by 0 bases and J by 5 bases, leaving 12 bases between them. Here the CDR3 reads CSVEEPGILDTQYF. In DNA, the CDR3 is TGCAGCGTTGAAGAGCCGGGGATCTTAGATACGCAGTATTTT.

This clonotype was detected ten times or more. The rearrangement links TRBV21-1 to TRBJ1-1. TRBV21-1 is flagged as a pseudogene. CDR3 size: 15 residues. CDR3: CASSKVTYGDTEAFF. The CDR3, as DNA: TGTGCCAGCAGCAAAGTTACCTACGGGGACACTGAAGCTTTCTTT.

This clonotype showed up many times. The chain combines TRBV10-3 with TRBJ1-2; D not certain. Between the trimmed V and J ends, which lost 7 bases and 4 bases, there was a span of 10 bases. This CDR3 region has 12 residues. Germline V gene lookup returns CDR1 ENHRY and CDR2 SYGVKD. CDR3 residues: CAINRVGYGYTF. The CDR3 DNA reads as TGTGCCATCAATCGGGTTGGCTATGGCTACACCTTC.

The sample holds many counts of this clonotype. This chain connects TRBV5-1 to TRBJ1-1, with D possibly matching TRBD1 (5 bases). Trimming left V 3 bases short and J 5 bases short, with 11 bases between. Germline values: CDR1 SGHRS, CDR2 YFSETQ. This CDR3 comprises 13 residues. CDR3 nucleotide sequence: TGCGCCAGCAGCTCGCTTGGGGGGACTGAAGCTTTCTTT. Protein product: CASSSLGGTEAFF.

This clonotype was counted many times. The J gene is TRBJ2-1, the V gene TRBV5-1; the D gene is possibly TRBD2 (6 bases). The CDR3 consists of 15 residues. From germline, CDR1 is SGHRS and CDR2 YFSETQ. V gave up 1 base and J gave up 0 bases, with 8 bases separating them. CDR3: CASSLLGGSYNEQFF. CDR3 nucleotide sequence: TGCGCCAGCAGCTTGTTGGGGGGCTCCTACAATGAGCAGTTCTTC.

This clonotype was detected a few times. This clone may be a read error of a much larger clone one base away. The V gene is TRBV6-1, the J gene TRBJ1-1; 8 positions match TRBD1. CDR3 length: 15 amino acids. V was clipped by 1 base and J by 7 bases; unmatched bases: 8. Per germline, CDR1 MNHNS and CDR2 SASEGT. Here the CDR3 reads CASSEGYRGADEAFF. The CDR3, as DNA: TGTGCCAGCAGTGAAGGGTACAGGGGGGCGGATGAAGCTTTCTTT.

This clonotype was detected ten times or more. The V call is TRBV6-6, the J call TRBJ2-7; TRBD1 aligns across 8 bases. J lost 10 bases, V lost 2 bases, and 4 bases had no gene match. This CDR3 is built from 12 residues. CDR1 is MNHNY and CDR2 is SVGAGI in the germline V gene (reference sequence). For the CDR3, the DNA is TGTGCCAGCAGTTACCGTGGACAGGGTCAGTACTTC. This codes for CASSYRGQGQYF.

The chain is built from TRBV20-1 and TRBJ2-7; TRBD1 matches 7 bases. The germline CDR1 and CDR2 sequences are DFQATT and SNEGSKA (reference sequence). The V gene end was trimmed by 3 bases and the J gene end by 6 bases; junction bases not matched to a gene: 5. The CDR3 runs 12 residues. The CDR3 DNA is TGCAGTGCTAGGCGACAGGGAAGCGAGCAGTACTTC. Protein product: CSARRQGSEQYF.

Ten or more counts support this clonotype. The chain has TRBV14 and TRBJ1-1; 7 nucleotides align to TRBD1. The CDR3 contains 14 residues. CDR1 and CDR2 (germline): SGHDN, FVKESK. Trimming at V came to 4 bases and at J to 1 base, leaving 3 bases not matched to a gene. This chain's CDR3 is CASSLRTGNTEAFF. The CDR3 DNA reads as TGTGCCAGCAGCCTGCGGACAGGGAACACTGAAGCTTTCTTT.

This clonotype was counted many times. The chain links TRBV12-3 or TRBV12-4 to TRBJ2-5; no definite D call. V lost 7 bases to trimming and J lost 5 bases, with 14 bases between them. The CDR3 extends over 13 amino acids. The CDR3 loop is CASTLNQLETQYF. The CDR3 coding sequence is TGTGCCAGCACCCTTAACCAGCTGGAGACCCAGTACTTC.

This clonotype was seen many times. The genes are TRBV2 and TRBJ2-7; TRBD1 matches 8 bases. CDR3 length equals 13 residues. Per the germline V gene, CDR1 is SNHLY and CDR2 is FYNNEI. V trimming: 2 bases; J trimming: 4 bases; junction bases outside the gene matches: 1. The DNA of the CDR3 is TGTGCCAGCAGTGAACAGGGGGCTTACGAGCAGTACTTC. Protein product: CASSEQGAYEQYF.

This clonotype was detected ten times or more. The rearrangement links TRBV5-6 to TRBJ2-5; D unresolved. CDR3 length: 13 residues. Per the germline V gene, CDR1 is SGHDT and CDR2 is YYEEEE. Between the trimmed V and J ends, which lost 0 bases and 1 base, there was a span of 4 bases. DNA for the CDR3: TGTGCCAGCAGCTTGGATGTCCAAGAGACCCAGTACTTC. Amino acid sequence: CASSLDVQETQYF.

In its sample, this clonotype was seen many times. The CDR3 DNA is TGTGCCAGCAGCCCTCCGGGACCTAATGAAAAACTGTTTTTT. Its translation: CASSPPGPNEKLFF. The chain has TRBV7-9 and TRBJ1-4; weak D call: TRBD1 (5 bases). This CDR3 region has 14 residues. The germline V and J ends were trimmed by 5 bases and 3 bases, with 10 bases remaining between them. From germline, CDR1 is SEHNR and CDR2 FQNEAQ (reference sequence).

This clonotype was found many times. Here the CDR3 reads CASSDPAGNTEAFF. The CDR3 DNA reads as TGTGCCAGCAGTGATCCGGCAGGGAACACTGAAGCTTTCTTT. The chain uses TRBV2 and TRBJ1-1; D uncertain. The CDR3 has 14 residues. Germline V gives CDR1 SNHLY, CDR2 FYNNEI. The V and J ends lost 3 bases and 1 base respectively, with 9 bases between them.

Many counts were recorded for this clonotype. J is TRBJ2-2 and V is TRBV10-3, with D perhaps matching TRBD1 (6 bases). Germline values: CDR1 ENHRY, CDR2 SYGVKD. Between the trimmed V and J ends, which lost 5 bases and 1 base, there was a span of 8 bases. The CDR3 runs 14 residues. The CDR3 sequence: CAISWTENTGELFF. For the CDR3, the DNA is TGTGCCATCAGTTGGACAGAGAACACCGGGGAGCTGTTTTTT.

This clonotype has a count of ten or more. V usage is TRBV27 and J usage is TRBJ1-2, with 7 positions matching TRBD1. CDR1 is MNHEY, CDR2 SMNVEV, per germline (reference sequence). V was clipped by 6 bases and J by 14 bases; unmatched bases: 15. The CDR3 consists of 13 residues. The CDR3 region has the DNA TGTGCCAGCAGGGAAGCGGCCCGACAGGGTCTAACCTTC. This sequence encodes CASREAARQGLTF.

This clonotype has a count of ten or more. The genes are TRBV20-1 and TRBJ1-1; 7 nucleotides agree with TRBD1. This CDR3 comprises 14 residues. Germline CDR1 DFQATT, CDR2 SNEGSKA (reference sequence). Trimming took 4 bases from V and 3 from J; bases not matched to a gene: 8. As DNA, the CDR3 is TGCAGTGCTAATCGACAGGGAGTTTACACTGAAGCTTTCTTT. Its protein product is CSANRQGVYTEAFF.

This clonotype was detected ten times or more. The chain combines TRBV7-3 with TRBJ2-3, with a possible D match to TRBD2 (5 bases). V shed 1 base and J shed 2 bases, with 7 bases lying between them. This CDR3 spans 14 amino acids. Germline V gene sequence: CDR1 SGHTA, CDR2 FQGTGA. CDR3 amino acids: CASSLRRTTDTQYF. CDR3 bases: TGTGCCAGCAGCTTAAGGAGGACCACAGATACGCAGTATTTT.

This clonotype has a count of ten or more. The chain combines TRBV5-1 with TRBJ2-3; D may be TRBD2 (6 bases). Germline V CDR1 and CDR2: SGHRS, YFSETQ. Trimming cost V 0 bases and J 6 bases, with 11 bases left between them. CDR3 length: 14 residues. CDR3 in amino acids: CASSLGGVQDTQYF. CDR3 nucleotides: TGCGCCAGCAGCTTGGGCGGGGTTCAGGATACGCAGTATTTT.

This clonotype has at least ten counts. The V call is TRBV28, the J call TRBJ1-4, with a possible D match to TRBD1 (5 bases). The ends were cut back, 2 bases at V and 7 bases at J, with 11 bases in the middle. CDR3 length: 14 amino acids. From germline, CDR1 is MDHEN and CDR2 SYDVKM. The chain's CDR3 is CASSLPRDGEKLFF. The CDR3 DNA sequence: TGTGCCAGCAGTTTACCCAGGGACGGTGAAAAACTGTTTTTT.

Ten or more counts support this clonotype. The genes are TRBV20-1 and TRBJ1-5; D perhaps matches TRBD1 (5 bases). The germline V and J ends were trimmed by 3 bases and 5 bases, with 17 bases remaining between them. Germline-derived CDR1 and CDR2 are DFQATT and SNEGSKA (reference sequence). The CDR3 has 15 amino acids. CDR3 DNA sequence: TGCAGTGCTAGTGGACGGATCCCGGGGGATCAGCCCCAGCATTTT. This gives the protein CSASGRIPGDQPQHF.

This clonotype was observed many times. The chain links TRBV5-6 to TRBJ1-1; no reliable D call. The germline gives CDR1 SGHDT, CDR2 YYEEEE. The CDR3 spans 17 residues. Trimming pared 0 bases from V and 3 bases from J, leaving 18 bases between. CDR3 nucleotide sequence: TGTGCCAGCAGCTTGGCCTATGGGAGGATGGAGGACACTGAAGCTTTCTTT. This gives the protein CASSLAYGRMEDTEAFF. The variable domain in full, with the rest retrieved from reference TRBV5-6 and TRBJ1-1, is DAGVTQSPTHLIKTRGQQVTLRCSPKSGHDTVSWYQQALGQGPQFIFQYYEEEERQRGNFPDRFSGHQFPNYSSELNVNALLLGDSALYLCASSLAYGRMEDTEAFFGQGTRLTVV.

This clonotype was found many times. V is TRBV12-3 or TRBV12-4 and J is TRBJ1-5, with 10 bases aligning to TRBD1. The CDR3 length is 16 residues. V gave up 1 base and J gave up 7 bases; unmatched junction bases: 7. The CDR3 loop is CASSLGQGAGLQPQHF. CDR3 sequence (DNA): TGTGCCAGCAGTTTAGGACAGGGGGCTGGGTTGCAGCCCCAGCATTTT.

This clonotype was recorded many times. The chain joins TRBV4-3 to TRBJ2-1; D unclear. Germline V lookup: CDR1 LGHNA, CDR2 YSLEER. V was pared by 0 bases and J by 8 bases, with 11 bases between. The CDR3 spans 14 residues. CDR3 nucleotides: TGCGCCAGCAGCCAAGATGAGGAAGCGCATGAGCAGTTCTTC. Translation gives CASSQDEEAHEQFF.